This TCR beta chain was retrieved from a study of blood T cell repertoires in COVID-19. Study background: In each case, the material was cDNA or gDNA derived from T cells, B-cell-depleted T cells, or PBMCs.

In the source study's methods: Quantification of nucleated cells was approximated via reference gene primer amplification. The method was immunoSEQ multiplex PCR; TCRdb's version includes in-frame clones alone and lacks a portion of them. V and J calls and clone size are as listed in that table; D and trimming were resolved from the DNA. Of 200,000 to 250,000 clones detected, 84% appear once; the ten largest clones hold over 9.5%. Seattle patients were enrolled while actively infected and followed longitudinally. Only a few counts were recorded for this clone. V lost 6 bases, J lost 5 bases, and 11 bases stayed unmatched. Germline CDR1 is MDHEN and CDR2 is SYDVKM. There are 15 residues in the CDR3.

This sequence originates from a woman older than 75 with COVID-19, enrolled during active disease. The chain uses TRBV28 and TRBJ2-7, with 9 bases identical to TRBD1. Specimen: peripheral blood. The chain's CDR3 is CASSQGGTGNHEQYF. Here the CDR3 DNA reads TGTGCCAGCAGCCAGGGAGGGACAGGGAACCACGAGCAGTACTTC.